Shown below are 10 T cell receptor beta chains from a single sample sequenced in a study of blood T cell repertoires in COVID-19. Here immunoSEQ multiplex PCR was the method, and the copy in TCRdb shows in-frame clones only, minus some. The table has approximately 220,000 clones, 80% to 90% seen once. Sequencing was carried out using peripheral blood. These receptor sequences come from a man aged 45 to 65 who had recovered from COVID-19.

V gene TRBV6-6 combines with J gene TRBJ2-7; TRBD2 matches 7 bases. The CDR3 length is 14 residues. The J segment lost 5 bases and the V segment lost 0 bases, leaving 4 bases of the junction unmatched. Germline CDR1 and CDR2: MNHNY and SVGAGI (reference sequence). The CDR3 region has the DNA TGTGCCAGCAGTTACTCGCGGGAGTCGAACGAGCAGTACTTC. Translation gives CASSYSRESNEQYF.

The DNA for the CDR3 is TGTGCCAGGACAGGGGGCAATGGCTACACCTTC. It translates to CARTGGNGYTF. V usage is TRBV21-1 and J usage is TRBJ1-2; TRBD1 is taken as the D call from the table, unchecked against the DNA. TRBV21-1 is a pseudogene segment. This CDR3 region has 11 residues.

The rearrangement links TRBV20-1 to TRBJ1-1, with a weak D call TRBD1 (5 bases). Trimming pared 3 bases from V and 4 bases from J, leaving 24 bases between. The V gene's germline CDR1 is DFQATT and CDR2 SNEGSKA (reference sequence). This CDR3 comprises 17 residues. The CDR3, as DNA: TGCAGTGCTAGTGTCAGGAGCGGGGCAGGATCTATCACTGAAGCTTTCTTT. This encodes CSASVRSGAGSITEAFF.

This sequence joins TRBV16 and TRBJ2-3; 7 bases are shared with TRBD1. The CDR3 covers 15 residues. Per germline, CDR1 KGHSY and CDR2 FQNENV. V dropped 4 bases and J dropped 2; count of bases not matched to a gene: 6. The CDR3 loop is CASSLQTGLTDTQYF. DNA of the CDR3: TGTGCCAGCAGCCTTCAGACAGGGCTCACAGATACGCAGTATTTT.

The gene calls are TRBV11-2 and TRBJ2-1; TRBD2 matches at 10 bases. The CDR3 runs to 16 residues. Germline V CDR1 and CDR2: SGHAT, FQNNGV. J was trimmed by 4 bases and V by 3 bases; bases with no gene match: 6. CDR3 nucleotide sequence: TGTGCCAGCAGCTTTGGACTAGCGGTGGGTTACAATGAGCAGTTCTTC. Residues: CASSFGLAVGYNEQFF.

This clone appeared a single time. The genes are TRBV10-3 and TRBJ2-7; TRBD1 agrees at 9 bases. J was trimmed by 9 bases and V by 2 bases; bases with no gene match: 2. This CDR3 region has 12 residues. Germline assignment: CDR1 ENHRY and CDR2 SYGVKD. This chain's CDR3 is CAISEGQGRQYF. CDR3 coding DNA: TGTGCCATCAGTGAGGGACAGGGGAGGCAGTACTTC.

The chain links TRBV21-1 to TRBJ1-1; the table names TRBD1, a call not compared with the DNA. TRBV21-1 is a pseudogene. The CDR3 has 18 residues. In DNA form, the CDR3 reads TGTGCCAGCAGCAAAACCCCCTTCCGGGCAGGGGGCAACACTGAAGCTTTCTTT. Its translation: CASSKTPFRAGGNTEAFF.

The chain combines TRBV24-1 with TRBJ2-6; 7 nucleotides line up with TRBD1. V gave up 5 bases and J gave up 0 bases; unmatched junction bases: 9. CDR3 length: 18 amino acids. Germline loops: CDR1 KGHDR, CDR2 SFDVKD. DNA for the CDR3: TGTGCCACCAGTGGTCATACAGGGGCGAGCTCTGGGGCCAACGTCCTGACTTTC. As protein: CATSGHTGASSGANVLTF.

V is TRBV11-3 and J is TRBJ2-3, with a possible D match to TRBD2 (5 bases). The CDR3 totals 14 residues. V lost 3 bases and J lost 4, with 11 bases in between. Germline loops: CDR1 SGHNT, CDR2 YENEEA. The CDR3 nucleotides read TGTGCCAGCAGCTTCCGGGGAGATTCAGATACGCAGTATTTT. Its protein product is CASSFRGDSDTQYF.

This clone came up a few times. The J gene is TRBJ1-1, the V gene TRBV5-1, with D perhaps TRBD1 (6 bases). The CDR3 length is 14 residues. Trimming removed 0 bases at V and 4 bases at J, with 10 bases between. Germline V gives CDR1 SGHRS, CDR2 YFSETQ. The CDR3 region is CASSLEGVGTEAFF. The CDR3 DNA reads TGCGCCAGCAGCTTGGAGGGGGTCGGCACTGAAGCTTTCTTT.